This passage covers 23 T cell receptor beta chains from one sample sequenced in a study of long-term antiretroviral therapy in people with HIV. Runs used v3.0 of the immunoSEQ assay and were done at survey level. TCRdb's copy holds only in-frame clones and misses some; the assay was immunoSEQ multiplex PCR. Among some 22,000 clones listed, around three quarters were seen once. The sequenced sample was unsorted PBMCs, obtained 4.1 years after starting antiretroviral therapy. The origin of the receptors is a woman in her forties with HIV.

The rearrangement uses TRBV12-5 and TRBJ2-7; D possibly corresponds to TRBD1 (5 bases). Trimming took 4 bases from V and 2 from J, leaving 12 bases between them. This CDR3 has 14 amino acids. The germline CDR1 and CDR2 sequences are LGHNT and FRNRAP. The CDR3 DNA is TGTGCTAGTGGTTCCCTCGACAGAACCTACGAGCAGTACTTC. Its protein product is CASGSLDRTYEQYF.

V gene TRBV7-9 combines with J gene TRBJ1-3; no clear D. CDR3 length: 15 amino acids. Trimming took 2 bases from V and 0 from J, leaving 8 bases between them. Germline lookup yields CDR1 SEHNR and CDR2 FQNEAQ (reference sequence). CDR3 DNA sequence: TGTGCCAGCAGCTTAATGAGGGACTCTGGAAACACCATATATTTT. It encodes CASSLMRDSGNTIYF.

The sample holds one count of this clone. DNA of the CDR3: TGTGCCAGCAACCCTGGGGGGAGCTACGAGCAGTACTTC. It yields the protein CASNPGGSYEQYF. The V call is TRBV2, the J call TRBJ2-7; perhaps TRBD2 as D (6 bases). V dropped 7 bases and J dropped 3 bases, with 13 bases sitting between them. Germline CDR1 is SNHLY and CDR2 is FYNNEI. CDR3 size: 13 residues.

This rearrangement joins TRBV19 to TRBJ1-1; D gene unclear. Germline V gives CDR1 LNHDA, CDR2 SQIVND (reference sequence). This CDR3 has 13 residues. V was pared by 1 base and J by 2 bases, with 5 bases between. This CDR3 is CASSIVSNTEAFF. The CDR3 region has the DNA TGTGCCAGTAGTATAGTATCTAACACTGAAGCTTTCTTT.

The chain links TRBV13 to TRBJ2-3; 10 positions match TRBD1. CDR3 length equals 15 residues. V lost 3 bases to trimming and J lost 4 bases; unmatched junction nucleotides: 4. Germline V gene sequence: CDR1 PRHDT, CDR2 FYEKMQ (reference sequence). For the CDR3, the DNA is TGTGCCAGCAGCTTGGGGGGGACAGGGGCAGATACGCAGTATTTT. Translating gives CASSLGGTGADTQYF.

This clone was seen a few times. This chain joins TRBV9 and TRBJ2-7, with 8 nucleotides matching TRBD2. Germline lookup yields CDR1 SGDLS and CDR2 YYNGEE. V lost 0 bases, J lost 6 bases, and 5 bases stayed unmatched. The CDR3 is made up of 14 amino acids. The CDR3, as DNA: TGTGCCAGCAGCGTAGCGGGGGGGGGTGGCGAGCAGTACTTC. It codes for CASSVAGGGGEQYF.

This clone has only one observation. The chain employs TRBV2 and TRBJ1-5; D may be TRBD1 (5 bases). The germline V gene encodes CDR1 SNHLY and CDR2 FYNNEI. The CDR3 length is 14 residues. V was trimmed by 5 bases and J by 4 bases, leaving 12 bases between them. This CDR3 is CASSYSRQNQPQHF. The CDR3 coding sequence is TGTGCCAGCAGTTACAGCAGACAGAATCAGCCCCAGCATTTT.

J is TRBJ2-1 and V is TRBV2, with a tentative D call TRBD2 (5 bases). In germline, CDR1 is SNHLY, CDR2 FYNNEI. With 9 bases removed from V and 6 bases from J, the gap between germline ends came to 9 bases. CDR3 length equals 11 residues. CDR3 region: CARQLGNEQFF. The CDR3 nucleotides read TGTGCCAGGCAACTAGGCAATGAGCAGTTCTTC.

This chain uses TRBV9 with TRBJ2-3; TRBD2 matches 9 bases. CDR3 size: 16 residues. Per germline, CDR1 SGDLS and CDR2 YYNGEE. The V segment lost 0 bases and the J segment 3 bases; nucleotides outside the gene matches: 5. CDR3 sequence: CASSVVSGGQTDTQYF. As DNA, the CDR3 is TGTGCCAGCAGCGTAGTGAGCGGGGGGCAGACAGATACGCAGTATTTT.

In DNA, the CDR3 is TGTGCCAGCAGCTTGGCGGCAGGGGGCTCCTACACTGAAGCTTTCTTT. Encoded protein: CASSLAAGGSYTEAFF. The gene calls are TRBV7-9 and TRBJ1-1; 8 bases fit TRBD1. Germline CDR1 SEHNR, CDR2 FQNEAQ (reference sequence). The CDR3 extends over 16 amino acids. V shed 3 bases and J 3 bases; nucleotides not matched to a gene: 9.

The chain employs TRBV7-9 and TRBJ1-1; D remains unclear. This CDR3 has 12 amino acids. From germline, CDR1 is SEHNR and CDR2 FQNEAQ (reference sequence). Trimming shortened V by 1 base and J by 7 bases, and 7 bases separated the two germline ends. CDR3: CASSLGENEAFF. The CDR3 coding sequence is TGTGCCAGCAGCTTAGGGGAGAATGAAGCTTTCTTT.

The chain combines TRBV7-9 with TRBJ1-3; TRBD1 might be the D (6 bases). The V and J ends lost 5 bases and 0 bases respectively, with 11 bases between them. The CDR3 totals 15 residues. Germline V CDR1 and CDR2: SEHNR, FQNEAQ (reference sequence). The CDR3 sequence: CASSDTGYSGNTIYF. The CDR3 DNA sequence: TGTGCCAGCAGCGACACAGGGTACTCTGGAAACACCATATATTTT.

The table lists this clone with a count of one. The rearrangement uses TRBV7-6 and TRBJ2-5; D is ambiguous. The germline V gene encodes CDR1 SGHVS and CDR2 FNYEAQ. The CDR3 has 12 amino acids. V lost 4 bases to trimming and J lost 0 bases, with 3 bases between them. The CDR3 coding sequence is TGTGCCAGCAGCTCGTACCAAGAGACCCAGTACTTC. It yields the protein CASSSYQETQYF.

In this sample, this clone turned up a few times. The gene calls are TRBV7-9 and TRBJ2-7; the D gene is possibly TRBD1 (5 bases). Trimming took 4 bases from V and 0 from J, leaving 7 bases between them. The CDR3 has 13 amino acids. Germline CDR1 reads SEHNR; CDR2 reads FQNEAQ (reference sequence). The CDR3: CASSSDSSYEQYF. CDR3 nucleotide sequence: TGTGCCAGCAGCTCAGACAGCTCCTACGAGCAGTACTTC.

The chain links TRBV30 to TRBJ2-1, with TRBD1 identical over 7 bases. Germline V gives CDR1 GTSNPN, CDR2 SVGIG (reference sequence). Unmatched junction bases numbered 8, after V lost 5 bases and J lost 4 bases. CDR3 length: 14 amino acids. The CDR3 spells CAWVNRGSYNEQFF. CDR3 in DNA: TGTGCCTGGGTAAACAGGGGATCTTACAATGAGCAGTTCTTC. Variable domain in full (rest from reference TRBV30 and TRBJ2-1): SQTIHQWPATLVQPVGSPLSLECTVEGTSNPNLYWYRQAAGRGLQLLFYSVGIGQISSEVPQNLSASRPQDRQFILSSKKLLLSDSGFYLCAWVNRGSYNEQFFGPGTRLTVL.

The chain uses TRBV6-5 and TRBJ1-6; tentative D call: TRBD1 (5 bases). The CDR3 is 14 residues long. The germline V and J ends were trimmed by 7 bases and 3 bases, with 10 bases remaining between them. The germline gives CDR1 MNHEY, CDR2 SVGAGI. CDR3 region: CASNSRDYNSPLHF. CDR3 DNA sequence: TGTGCCAGCAACTCCAGGGACTATAATTCACCCCTCCACTTT.

The chain employs TRBV10-2 and TRBJ2-1; D tentatively reads TRBD1 or TRBD2 (6 bases each). Trimming took off 5 bases at V and 3 bases at J, with 14 bases between the two ends. The CDR3 covers 15 residues. Germline V gene lookup returns CDR1 WSHSY and CDR2 SAAADI. The CDR3 loop is CASSRDRRDYNEQFF. Written as DNA, the CDR3 is TGCGCCAGCAGTCGTGACAGGCGGGACTACAATGAGCAGTTCTTC.

Only one count was recorded for this clone. V gene TRBV5-4 combines with J gene TRBJ2-1, with D perhaps matching TRBD1 (6 bases). CDR3 length equals 12 residues. V was shortened by 4 bases and J by 6 bases, with 8 bases between the two germline ends. CDR1 SGHNT and CDR2 YYREEE come from the germline V gene (reference sequence). The CDR3: CASSADSNEQFF. The CDR3 region has the DNA TGTGCCAGCAGCGCGGACAGCAATGAGCAGTTCTTC.

The chain recombines TRBV27 with TRBJ2-1; 8 bases map to TRBD2. CDR3 length: 16 amino acids. Per the germline V gene, CDR1 is MNHEY and CDR2 is SMNVEV (reference sequence). Trimming cost V 5 bases and J 0 bases; bases outside gene matches: 6. CDR3 in DNA: TGTGCCAGCAGTCCGCTAGCGGGCCCCTCCTACAATGAGCAGTTCTTC. Encoded protein: CASSPLAGPSYNEQFF.

V and J are TRBV5-1 and TRBJ2-5; D is perhaps TRBD1 (6 bases). With the DNA end fitting TRBJ2-7 better, the J assignment may be wrong. Germline assignment: CDR1 SGHRS and CDR2 YFSETQ. This CDR3 is built from 13 residues. This CDR3 reads CASSLGGRYEQYF. CDR3 nucleotides: TGCGCCAGCAGCTTAGGGGGAAGATACGAGCAGTACTTC.

The chain uses TRBV6-5 and TRBJ2-7; 7 bases are a match to TRBD2. The CDR3 is 13 amino acids. Germline CDR1 and CDR2: MNHEY and SVGAGI. With V trimmed by 2 bases and J by 3 bases, 1 base remained unmatched. This CDR3 reads CASSYGEGYEQYF. The CDR3 DNA sequence: TGTGCCAGCAGTTACGGGGAGGGCTACGAGCAGTACTTC.

The gene calls are TRBV7-9 and TRBJ1-2; TRBD1 might be the D (6 bases). CDR1 and CDR2 from the germline V gene are SEHNR and FQNEAQ (reference sequence). The CDR3 has 14 residues. V lost 5 bases and J lost 6, with 16 bases in between. Here the CDR3 reads CASSDLGRGDGYTF. In DNA, the CDR3 is TGTGCCAGCAGCGATCTCGGCAGGGGCGATGGCTACACCTTC. Supplemented by reference TRBV7-9 and TRBJ1-2, the full variable domain reads DTGVSQNPRHKITKRGQNVTFRCDPISEHNRLYWYRQTLGQGPEFLTYFQNEAQLEKSRLLSDRFSAERPKGSFSTLEIQRTEQGDSAMYLCASSDLGRGDGYTFGSGTRLTVV.

The chain combines TRBV9 with TRBJ1-4; maybe TRBD1 (6 bases). This CDR3 region has 14 residues. V lost 0 bases to trimming and J lost 6 bases, with 9 bases between them. Germline assignment: CDR1 SGDLS and CDR2 YYNGEE. The CDR3 spells CASSVGDTDEKLFF. The CDR3 DNA sequence: TGTGCCAGCAGCGTAGGGGACACAGATGAAAAACTGTTTTTT.